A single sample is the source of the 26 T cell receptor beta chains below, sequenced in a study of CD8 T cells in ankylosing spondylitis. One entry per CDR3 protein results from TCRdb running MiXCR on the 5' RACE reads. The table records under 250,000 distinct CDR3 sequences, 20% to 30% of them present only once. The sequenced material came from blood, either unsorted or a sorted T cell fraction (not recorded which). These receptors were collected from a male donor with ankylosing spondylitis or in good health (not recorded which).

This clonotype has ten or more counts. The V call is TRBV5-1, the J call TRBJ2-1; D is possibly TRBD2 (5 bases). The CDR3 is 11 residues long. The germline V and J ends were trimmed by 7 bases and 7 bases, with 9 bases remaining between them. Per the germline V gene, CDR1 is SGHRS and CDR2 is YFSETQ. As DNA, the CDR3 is TGCGCCAGCGGGAGCTGGAATGAGCAGTTCTTC. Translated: CASGSWNEQFF.

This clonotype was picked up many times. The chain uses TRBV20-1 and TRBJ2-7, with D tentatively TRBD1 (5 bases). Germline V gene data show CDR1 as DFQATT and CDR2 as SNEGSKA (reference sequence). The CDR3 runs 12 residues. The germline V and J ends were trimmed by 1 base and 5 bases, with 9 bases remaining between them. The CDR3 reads CSARGARDEQYF. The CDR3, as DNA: TGCAGTGCTAGAGGGGCCAGGGACGAGCAGTACTTC.

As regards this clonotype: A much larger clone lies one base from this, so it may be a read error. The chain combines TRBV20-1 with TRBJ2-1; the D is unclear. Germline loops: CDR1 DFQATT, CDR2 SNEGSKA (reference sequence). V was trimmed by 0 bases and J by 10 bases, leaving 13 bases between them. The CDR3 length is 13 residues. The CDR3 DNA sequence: TGCAGTGCTAGAGATGGCAGAAGCAAGGAGCAGTTCTTC. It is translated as CSARDGRSKEQFF.

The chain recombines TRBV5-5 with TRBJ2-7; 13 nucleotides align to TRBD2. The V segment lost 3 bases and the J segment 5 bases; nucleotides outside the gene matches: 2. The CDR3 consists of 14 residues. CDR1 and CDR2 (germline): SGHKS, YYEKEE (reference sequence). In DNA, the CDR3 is TGTGCCAGCAGCTGGACTAGCGGGAGAGACGAGCAGTACTTC. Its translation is CASSWTSGRDEQYF.

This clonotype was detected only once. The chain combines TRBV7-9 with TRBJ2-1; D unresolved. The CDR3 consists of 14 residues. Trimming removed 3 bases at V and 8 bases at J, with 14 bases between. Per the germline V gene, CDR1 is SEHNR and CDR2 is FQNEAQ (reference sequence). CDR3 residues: CASSLSAVGYEQFF. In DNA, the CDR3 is TGTGCCAGCAGCTTGAGCGCCGTAGGCTATGAGCAGTTCTTC.

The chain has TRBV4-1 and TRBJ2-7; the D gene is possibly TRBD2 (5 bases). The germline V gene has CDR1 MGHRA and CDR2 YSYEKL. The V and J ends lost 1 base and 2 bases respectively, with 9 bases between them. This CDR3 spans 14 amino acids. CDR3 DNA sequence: TGCGCCAGCAGCCAAGCAAACGGGGCCTACGAGCAGTACTTC. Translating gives CASSQANGAYEQYF.

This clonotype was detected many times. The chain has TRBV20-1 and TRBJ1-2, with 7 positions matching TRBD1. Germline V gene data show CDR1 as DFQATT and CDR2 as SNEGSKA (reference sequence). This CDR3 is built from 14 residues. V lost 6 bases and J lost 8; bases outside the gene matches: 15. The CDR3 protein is CSAATGTEARGYTF. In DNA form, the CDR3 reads TGCAGTGCCGCGACTGGGACAGAGGCCCGGGGCTACACCTTC.

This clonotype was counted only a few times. The CDR3 protein is CATSQDSFSGANVLTF. The CDR3 region has the DNA TGTGCCACCAGCCAAGACAGCTTCTCTGGGGCCAACGTCCTGACTTTC. The J gene is TRBJ2-6, the V gene TRBV15; D might be TRBD1 (5 bases). Trimming stripped 5 bases from V and 0 bases from J, with 11 bases between. Looked up from germline, CDR1 is LNHNV and CDR2 is YYDKDF (reference sequence). The CDR3 runs 16 residues.

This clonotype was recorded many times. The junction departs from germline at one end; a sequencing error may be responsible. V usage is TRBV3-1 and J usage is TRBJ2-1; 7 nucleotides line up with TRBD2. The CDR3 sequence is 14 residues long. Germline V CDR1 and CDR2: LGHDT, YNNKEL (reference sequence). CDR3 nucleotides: TGTGCCAGCAGCCGGGAAGCGGGATACATTGAGCAGTTCTTC. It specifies CASSREAGYIEQFF.

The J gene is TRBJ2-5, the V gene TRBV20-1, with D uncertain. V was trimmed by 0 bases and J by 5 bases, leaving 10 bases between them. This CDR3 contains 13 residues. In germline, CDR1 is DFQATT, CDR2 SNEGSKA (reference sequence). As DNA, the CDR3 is TGCAGTGCTAGAGATCGAGCTTCGGAGACCCAGTACTTC. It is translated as CSARDRASETQYF.

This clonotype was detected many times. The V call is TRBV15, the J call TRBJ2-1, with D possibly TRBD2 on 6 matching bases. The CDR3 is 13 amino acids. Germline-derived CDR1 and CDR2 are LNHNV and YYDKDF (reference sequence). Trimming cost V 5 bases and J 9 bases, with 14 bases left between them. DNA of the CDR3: TGTGCCACCAGCGAACGGGTCGGGGGTGAGCAGTTCTTC. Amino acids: CATSERVGGEQFF.

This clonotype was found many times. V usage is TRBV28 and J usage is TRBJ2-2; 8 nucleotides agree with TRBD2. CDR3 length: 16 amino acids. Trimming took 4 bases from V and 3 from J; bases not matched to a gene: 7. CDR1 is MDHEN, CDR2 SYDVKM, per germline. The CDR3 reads CASSSYTSGYTGELFF. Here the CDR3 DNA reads TGTGCCAGCAGTTCCTATACTAGCGGCTACACCGGGGAGCTGTTTTTT.

CDR3 coding DNA: TGCAGTGCTAGCACTAGCGGAAACACAGATACGCAGTATTTT. This translates into CSASTSGNTDTQYF. The chain has TRBV20-1 and TRBJ2-3, with TRBD2 matching 8 bases. The V gene end was trimmed by 3 bases and the J gene end by 2 bases; junction bases not matched to a gene: 4. CDR1 and CDR2 from the germline V gene are DFQATT and SNEGSKA (reference sequence). The CDR3 is 14 amino acids.

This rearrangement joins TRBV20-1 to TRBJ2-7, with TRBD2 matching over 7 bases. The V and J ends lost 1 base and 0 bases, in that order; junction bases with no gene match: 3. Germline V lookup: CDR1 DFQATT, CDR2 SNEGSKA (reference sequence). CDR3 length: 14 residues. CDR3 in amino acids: CSARVTGGSYEQYF. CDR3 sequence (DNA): TGCAGTGCTAGAGTAACGGGGGGCTCCTACGAGCAGTACTTC.

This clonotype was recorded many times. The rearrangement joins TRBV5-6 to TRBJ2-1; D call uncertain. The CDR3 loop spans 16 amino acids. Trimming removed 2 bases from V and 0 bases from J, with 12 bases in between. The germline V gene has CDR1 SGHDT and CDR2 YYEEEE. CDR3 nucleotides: TGTGCCAGCAGCTTTGAACGCATCCGCTCCTACAATGAGCAGTTCTTC. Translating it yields CASSFERIRSYNEQFF.

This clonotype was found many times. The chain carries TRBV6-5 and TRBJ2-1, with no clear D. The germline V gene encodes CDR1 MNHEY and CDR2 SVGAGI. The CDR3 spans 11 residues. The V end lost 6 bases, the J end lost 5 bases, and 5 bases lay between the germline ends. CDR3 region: CASSRDNEQFF. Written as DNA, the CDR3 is TGTGCCAGCAGCCGTGACAATGAGCAGTTCTTC.

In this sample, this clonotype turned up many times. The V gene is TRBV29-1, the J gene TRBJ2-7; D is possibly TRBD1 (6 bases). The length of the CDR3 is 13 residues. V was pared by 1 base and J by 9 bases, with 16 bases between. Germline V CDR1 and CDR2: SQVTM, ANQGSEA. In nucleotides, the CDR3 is TGCAGCGTTGAAGTCTCCACCGGGACAAGGCAGTACTTC. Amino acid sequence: CSVEVSTGTRQYF.

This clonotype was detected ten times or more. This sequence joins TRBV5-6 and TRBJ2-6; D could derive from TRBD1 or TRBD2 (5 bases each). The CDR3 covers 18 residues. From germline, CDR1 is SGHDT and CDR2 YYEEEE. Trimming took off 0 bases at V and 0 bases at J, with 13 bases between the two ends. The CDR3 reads CASSLGGVGGSGANVLTF. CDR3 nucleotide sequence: TGTGCCAGCAGCTTGGGAGGCGTTGGGGGCTCTGGGGCCAACGTCCTGACTTTC.

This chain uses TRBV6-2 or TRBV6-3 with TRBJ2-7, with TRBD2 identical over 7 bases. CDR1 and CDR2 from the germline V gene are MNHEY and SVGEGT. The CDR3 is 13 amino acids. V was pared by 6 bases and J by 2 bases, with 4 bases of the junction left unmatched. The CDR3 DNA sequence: TGTGCCAGCAGGCGAGCGGGGCCCTACGAGCAGTACTTC. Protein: CASRRAGPYEQYF.

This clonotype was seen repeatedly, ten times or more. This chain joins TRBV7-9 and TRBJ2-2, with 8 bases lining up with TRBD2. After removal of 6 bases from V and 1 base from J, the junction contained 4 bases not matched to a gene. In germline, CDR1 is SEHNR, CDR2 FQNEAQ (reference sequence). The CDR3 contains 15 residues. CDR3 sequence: CASSGLAGNTGELFF. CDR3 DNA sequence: TGTGCCAGCAGTGGGCTAGCGGGGAACACCGGGGAGCTGTTTTTT.

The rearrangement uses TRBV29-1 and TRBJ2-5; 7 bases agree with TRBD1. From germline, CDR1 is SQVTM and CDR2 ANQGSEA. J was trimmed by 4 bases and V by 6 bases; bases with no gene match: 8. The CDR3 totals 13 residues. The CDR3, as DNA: TGCAGCGTCTATCACAGGGGAAGAGAGACCCAGTACTTC. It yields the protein CSVYHRGRETQYF.

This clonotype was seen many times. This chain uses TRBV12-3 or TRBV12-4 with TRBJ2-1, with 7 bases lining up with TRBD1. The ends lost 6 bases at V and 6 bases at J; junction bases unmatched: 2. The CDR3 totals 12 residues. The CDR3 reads CASRQGINEQFF. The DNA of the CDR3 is TGTGCCAGCAGACAGGGGATCAATGAGCAGTTCTTC.

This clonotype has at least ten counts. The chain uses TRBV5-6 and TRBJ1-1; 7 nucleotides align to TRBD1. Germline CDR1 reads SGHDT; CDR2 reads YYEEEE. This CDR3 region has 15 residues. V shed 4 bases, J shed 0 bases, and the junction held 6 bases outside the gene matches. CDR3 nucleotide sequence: TGTGCCAGCAGCAAGGGACAGATCATGAACACTGAAGCTTTCTTT. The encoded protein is CASSKGQIMNTEAFF.

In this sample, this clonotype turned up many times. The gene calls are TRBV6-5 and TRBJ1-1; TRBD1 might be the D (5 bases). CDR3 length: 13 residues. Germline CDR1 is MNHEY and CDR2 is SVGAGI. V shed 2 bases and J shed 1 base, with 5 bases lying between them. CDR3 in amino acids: CASSYGQNTEAFF. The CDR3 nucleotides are TGTGCCAGCAGTTACGGACAGAACACTGAAGCTTTCTTT.

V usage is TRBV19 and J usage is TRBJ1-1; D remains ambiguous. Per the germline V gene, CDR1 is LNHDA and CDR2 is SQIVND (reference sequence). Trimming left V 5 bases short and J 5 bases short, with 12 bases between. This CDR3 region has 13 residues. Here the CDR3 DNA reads TGTGCCAGTAGTCCCCGGGTTCGGACTGAAGCTTTCTTT. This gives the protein CASSPRVRTEAFF.

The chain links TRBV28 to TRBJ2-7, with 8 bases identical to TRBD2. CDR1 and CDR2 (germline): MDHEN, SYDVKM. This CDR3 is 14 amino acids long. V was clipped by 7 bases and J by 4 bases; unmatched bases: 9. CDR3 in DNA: TGTGCCAGCAAGACCCCGGGAGGGCCATACGAGCAGTACTTC. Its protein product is CASKTPGGPYEQYF.